This TCR beta chain was recorded in a study of human T cells and chemical hapten exposure. This clonotype was detected only a few times. As to time point: patch test 2, 6 weeks after DPC sensitization. Treatment meaning: therapeutic diphenylcyclopropenone sensitization with weekly scalp DPC. TCRdb reprocessed the RACE reads with MiXCR, giving one entry per CDR3 protein. Of 350,000 to 400,000 distinct CDR3 sequences listed, over 6% are singletons. Trimming stripped 4 bases from V and 0 bases from J, with 24 bases between. The germline gives CDR1 DFQATT, CDR2 SNEGSKA (reference sequence). The CDR3 covers 18 residues.

The source material was whole blood, sampled in connection with sensitization to the hapten diphenylcyclopropenone (DPC). J is TRBJ1-1 and V is TRBV20-1, with D possibly TRBD1 on 6 matching bases. This clonotype originated in a woman in her late teens or twenties with alopecia areata. Some clones in this sample may be carry-over from other donors' samples. Here the CDR3 reads CSATPFPTTGPMNTEAFF. DNA of the CDR3: TGCAGTGCTACCCCATTCCCCACGACAGGCCCCATGAACACTGAAGCTTTCTTT.